This T cell receptor beta chain was recovered during a study of cytotoxic CD8 clonotypes in ibrutinib-treated CLL. Broader study findings: While tracking circulating CD8+ T-cell counts, baseline clonality exceeded that of age-matched healthy donors.

Germline V CDR1 and CDR2: MDHEN, SYDVKM. The CDR3 contains 14 residues. Trimming cost V 1 base and J 10 bases; bases outside gene matches: 3. The assay was immunoSEQ multiplex PCR, and TCRdb's table has in-frame clones only and misses some. The repertoire holds over 200,000 clones, with around 70% as singletons. As concerns this clone: Its target is unknown.

The V gene is TRBV28, the J gene TRBJ2-1, with 11 positions matching TRBD1. This TCR derives from a human donor with chronic lymphocytic leukemia. Sequencing used PBMCs, obtained after 12 months of ibrutinib treatment. The CDR3 DNA follows: TGTGCCAGCAGTTTATATGGGACAGGGGGAGAGCAGTTCTTC. Amino acids: CASSLYGTGGEQFF. The full variable domain, rest sourced from reference TRBV28 and TRBJ2-1, is DVKVTQSSRYLVKRTGEKVFLECVQDMDHENMFWYRQDPGLGLRLIYFSYDVKMKEKGDIPEGYSVSREKKERFSLILESASTNQTSMYLCASSLYGTGGEQFFGPGTRLTVL.